What follows describes a single T cell receptor (beta chain). The CDR3 loop spans 16 amino acids. The germline gives CDR1 DFQATT, CDR2 SNEGSKA (reference sequence). Between the trimmed V and J ends, which lost 3 bases and 4 bases, there was a span of 19 bases. These data come from a study of blood T cell repertoires in COVID-19. Authors' methods: Estimated nucleated cell counts came from reference gene primer amplification. Sequencing used immunoSEQ multiplex PCR; TCRdb keeps in-frame clones, though not all of them. V, J and clone size derive from that table, while D and trimming were established from the DNA sequence. Among fewer than 300,000 clones listed, approximately 91% were seen once.

This clonotype originated in a woman younger than 45 with COVID-19, enrolled during active disease. The rearrangement links TRBV20-1 to TRBJ2-1, with a tentative D call TRBD2 (6 bases). The sample taken for sequencing was peripheral blood. CDR3 amino acids: CSASAAWASEYNEQFF. The CDR3 DNA reads as TGCAGTGCTAGTGCTGCTTGGGCTAGCGAGTACAATGAGCAGTTCTTC.